This record covers a single T cell receptor (beta chain). TCRdb's table, derived via immunoSEQ multiplex PCR, lists solely in-frame clones and lacks some. The table lists about 140,000 clones, 85% to 95% of them singletons, with 1.1% to 1.5% in the top ten. This sample was taken from a study of T cell responses to AZD1222 COVID-19 vaccine. Study-level background: Researchers grouped second doses given at about 4 or about 12 weeks into one pool.

The CDR3 spans 15 residues. V was pared by 2 bases and J by 6 bases, with 16 bases between. Germline loops: CDR1 KGHSH, CDR2 LQKENI. The chain recombines TRBV18 with TRBJ1-2; perhaps TRBD1 as D (6 bases). The sequence was obtained from an adult in good health. The sequenced sample was peripheral blood, obtained on day 0 of AZD1222 vaccination. In DNA, the CDR3 is TGTGCCAGCTCACCAAATCGGAACAGGGTTGATGGCTACACCTTC. Protein: CASSPNRNRVDGYTF.